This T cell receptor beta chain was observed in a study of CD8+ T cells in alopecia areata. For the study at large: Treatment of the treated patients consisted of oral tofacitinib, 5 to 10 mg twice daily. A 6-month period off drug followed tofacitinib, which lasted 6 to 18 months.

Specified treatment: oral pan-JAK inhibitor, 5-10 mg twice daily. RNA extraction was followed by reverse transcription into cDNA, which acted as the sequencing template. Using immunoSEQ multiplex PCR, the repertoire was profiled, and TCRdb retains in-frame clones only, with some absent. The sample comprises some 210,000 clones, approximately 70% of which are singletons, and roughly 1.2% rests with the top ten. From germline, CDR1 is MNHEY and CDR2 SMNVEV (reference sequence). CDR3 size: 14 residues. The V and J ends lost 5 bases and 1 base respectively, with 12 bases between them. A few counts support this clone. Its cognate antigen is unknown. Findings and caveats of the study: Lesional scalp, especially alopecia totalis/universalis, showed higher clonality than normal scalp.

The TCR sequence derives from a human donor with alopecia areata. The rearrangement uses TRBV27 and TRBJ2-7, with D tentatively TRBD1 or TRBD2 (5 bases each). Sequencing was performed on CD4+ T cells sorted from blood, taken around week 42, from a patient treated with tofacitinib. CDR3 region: CASSSRDGSYEQYF. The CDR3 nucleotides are TGTGCCAGCAGTAGCCGGGACGGATCCTACGAGCAGTACTTC.